This TCR beta chain was sequenced in a study of blood T cell repertoires in COVID-19. Study-wide background: Spain, Italy and the United States supplied samples that represented acute and convalescent COVID-19. The cDNA or gDNA used as material had been derived from T cells, B-cell-depleted T cells, or PBMCs.

This study enrolled people aged about 18 to 100 from about two dozen US geographic areas. Original analysis: Reference gene primer amplification yielded estimated nucleated cell counts. Method: immunoSEQ multiplex PCR; TCRdb's copy keeps in-frame clones and lacks some. V and J calls and clone size are as listed in that table; D and trimming were resolved from the DNA. The data show about 170,000 clones, under 85% seen once. V lost 7 bases to trimming and J lost 4 bases; unmatched junction nucleotides: 12. This CDR3 is 17 amino acids long. Germline values: CDR1 MNHEY, CDR2 SMNVEV (reference sequence). The source is a man aged 50-60 years who had recovered from COVID-19. V and J are TRBV27 and TRBJ2-1; 11 positions agree with TRBD1. The sample taken for sequencing was PBMCs or T cells enriched from blood (not recorded which). CDR3 nucleotides: TGTGCCAGCAAACCCCCGACGGGACAGGGGGTTTACAATGAGCAGTTCTTC. This encodes CASKPPTGQGVYNEQFF.